This TCR beta chain was documented in a study of shared clonotypes between healthy human individuals. Study details: CD4 naive and CD4 memory each took three plates per donor, while CD8 naive took two and CD8 memory one.

Only in-frame clones appear in the TCRdb table, and some are missing; sequencing was by immunoSEQ multiplex PCR. Seen here are about 2.1 million clones, roughly 93% observed once, and the top ten hold under 2%. Naive CD8 cells, CD45RO-negative and positively selected for CCR7, excluded terminally differentiated effector memory CD45RA+ cells. The donor cohort consisted entirely of Caucasian adults residing in Nashville, Tennessee. The J segment lost 0 bases and the V segment lost 10 bases, leaving 7 bases of the junction unmatched. This CDR3 is built from 15 residues. Germline assignment: CDR1 MDHEN and CDR2 SYDVKM.

J is TRBJ1-5 and V is TRBV28, with 9 bases fitting TRBD1. Sequencing used naive CD8+ T cells from PBMCs. This clonotype originated in a man aged 18 to 35 in good health. Some clones in this sample may be carry-over from other donors' samples. The CDR3: CATGDRDNSNQPQHF. CDR3 nucleotides: TGTGCCACTGGGGACAGGGATAATAGCAATCAGCCCCAGCATTTT.